These 18 T cell receptor beta chains originate from one sample sequenced in a study of OX40 agonist ivuxolimab in advanced cancers. Library method: the immunoSEQ multiplex PCR assay. TCRdb carries this immuneACCESS record with in-frame sequences only. Its versions omit some clonotypes, under half of them owing to an unresolved V gene in the studies checked, with the rest unexplained. Here the sample has about 50,000 clones; about four fifths occur a single time. Around 1.9% of the sample is taken by the ten largest. The sample here was CD4+ or CD8+ T cells sorted from blood, taken in a trial of the OX40 agonist ivuxolimab. The origin of the receptors is an adult with an advanced solid tumor such as melanoma, head and neck, liver or kidney cancer.

This rearrangement joins TRBV19 to TRBJ2-5; possibly TRBD1 or TRBD2 for D (6 bases each). This CDR3 spans 14 amino acids. V shed 8 bases and J shed 5 bases, with 18 bases lying between them. The germline CDR1 and CDR2 sequences are LNHDA and SQIVND (reference sequence). DNA for the CDR3: TGTGCCAGTTCGGAGGGGGGAAGTCAGGAGACCCAGTACTTC. Translating it yields CASSEGGSQETQYF. The entire variable domain, with the rest obtained from reference TRBV19 and TRBJ2-5, is as follows: DGGITQSPKYLFRKEGQNVTLSCEQNLNHDAMYWYRQDPGQGLRLIYYSQIVNDFQKGDIAEGYSVSREKKESFPLTVTSAQKNPTAFYLCASSEGGSQETQYFGPGTRLLVL.

The chain recombines TRBV18 with TRBJ2-7; 8 nucleotides agree with TRBD1. The CDR3 length is 16 residues. The V gene end was trimmed by 0 bases and the J gene end by 4 bases; junction bases not matched to a gene: 8. CDR1 and CDR2 from the germline V gene are KGHSH and LQKENI. CDR3 in amino acids: CASSPPGRTGRYEQYF. The CDR3 DNA is TGTGCCAGCTCACCACCAGGGAGGACAGGGCGTTACGAGCAGTACTTC.

V and J are TRBV27 and TRBJ2-5; maybe TRBD2 (5 bases). V was cut by 4 bases and J by 5 bases, with 14 bases left in between. The CDR3 loop spans 14 amino acids. CDR1 is MNHEY and CDR2 is SMNVEV in the germline V gene (reference sequence). The CDR3 loop reads CASSYRGRMETQYF. The DNA of the CDR3 is TGTGCCAGCAGTTATCGGGGTAGAATGGAGACCCAGTACTTC.

The chain recombines TRBV7-2 with TRBJ1-1, with D perhaps matching TRBD1 (5 bases). Trimming removed 4 bases at V and 0 bases at J, with 9 bases between. The CDR3 has 14 residues. Germline lookup yields CDR1 SGHTA and CDR2 FQGNSA. The CDR3 bases are TGTGCCAGCAGCTCGACAGCGCTGAACACTGAAGCTTTCTTT. Protein product: CASSSTALNTEAFF.

The V gene is TRBV19, the J gene TRBJ2-3; TRBD2 matches at 8 bases. V lost 6 bases, J lost 0 bases, and 5 bases stayed unmatched. Germline loops: CDR1 LNHDA, CDR2 SQIVND (reference sequence). The CDR3 has 15 residues. CDR3 region: CASSTSGSSTDTQYF. The CDR3 region has the DNA TGTGCCAGTAGCACTAGCGGATCTAGCACAGATACGCAGTATTTT.

A few counts support this clone. The chain couples TRBV11-2 to TRBJ1-5; D is possibly TRBD1 (6 bases). Germline V gene sequence: CDR1 SGHAT, CDR2 FQNNGV. Trimming pared 0 bases from V and 5 bases from J, leaving 11 bases between. The CDR3 runs 15 residues. In DNA form, the CDR3 reads TGTGCCAGCAGCTTAGAGGTGGGGGCGGATCAGCCCCAGCATTTT. Its translation is CASSLEVGADQPQHF.

The gene calls are TRBV6-7 and TRBJ1-4, with D uncertain. Being an ORF, TRBV6-7 has a function that is uncertain. V dropped 6 bases and J dropped 8 bases, with 25 bases sitting between them. This CDR3 comprises 17 residues. CDR3 in DNA: TGTGCCAGCAGGCGACCCCGGGCCCGGCCAAACGGAGAAAAACTGTTTTTT. This encodes CASRRPRARPNGEKLFF.

The CDR3 DNA is TGTGCCAGCAGTGAATTTAGCGGGGGGCTAAATACGCAGTATTTT. This gives the protein CASSEFSGGLNTQYF. The chain carries TRBV6-1 and TRBJ2-3; 10 bases agree with TRBD2. The CDR3 is 15 residues long. The J segment lost 7 bases and the V segment lost 2 bases, leaving 6 bases of the junction unmatched. Looked up from germline, CDR1 is MNHNS and CDR2 is SASEGT.

The chain is built from TRBV5-1 and TRBJ1-1; 7 bases agree with TRBD1. CDR1 is SGHRS and CDR2 is YFSETQ in the germline V gene. J was trimmed by 1 base and V by 4 bases; bases with no gene match: 4. The CDR3 has 14 residues. The CDR3 DNA follows: TGCGCCAGCAGCCCAACAGGGGAGAACACTGAAGCTTTCTTT. It encodes CASSPTGENTEAFF.

The chain couples TRBV7-9 to TRBJ1-2; D is undetermined. The CDR3 covers 12 residues. V lost 4 bases and J 10 bases, leaving 13 bases between the germline ends. Germline lookup yields CDR1 SEHNR and CDR2 FQNEAQ (reference sequence). CDR3 coding DNA: TGTGCCAGCAGCTCGGGAGAGGGAGTCTACACCTTC. Residues: CASSSGEGVYTF.

The CDR3, as DNA: TGTGCCAGCAGCCAAGAACAGGGTGAGGGGGACGAGCAGTACTTC. The encoded protein is CASSQEQGEGDEQYF. This chain uses TRBV4-2 with TRBJ2-7; TRBD1 is a possible D gene (6 bases). The CDR3 spans 15 residues. Germline values: CDR1 LGHNA, CDR2 YNFKEQ. V was clipped by 0 bases and J by 5 bases, with 14 bases between them.

V gene TRBV7-8 combines with J gene TRBJ1-2; D may be TRBD1 (5 bases). Germline CDR1 reads SGHVS; CDR2 reads FQNEAQ. The CDR3 contains 17 residues. The V end was cut by 1 base, the J end by 4 bases, with 19 bases between. CDR3: CASSLGNFPGEGYGYTF. As DNA, the CDR3 is TGTGCCAGCAGCTTAGGGAATTTTCCGGGGGAGGGCTATGGCTACACCTTC.

This clone was counted between two and nine times. V gene TRBV25-1 combines with J gene TRBJ2-3; no clear D gene. Germline V gene lookup returns CDR1 MGHDK and CDR2 SYGVNS. V lost 4 bases to trimming and J lost 2 bases, with 10 bases between them. This CDR3 comprises 14 residues. CDR3 bases: TGTGCCAGCAGTGGCCTACCCCTCACAGATACGCAGTATTTT. It translates to CASSGLPLTDTQYF.

This clone was picked up one time. V is TRBV18 and J is TRBJ2-2; tentative D call: TRBD1 (6 bases). The CDR3 sequence is 13 residues long. V lost 1 base, J lost 6 bases, and 6 bases lay in between. The V gene's germline CDR1 is KGHSH and CDR2 LQKENI. In nucleotides, the CDR3 is TGTGCCAGCTCACCACAGGGGGCCGGGGAGCTGTTTTTT. Translating it yields CASSPQGAGELFF.

The chain has TRBV6-5 and TRBJ2-1, with 8 bases that match TRBD2. After removal of 4 bases from V and 5 bases from J, the junction contained 1 base not matched to a gene. There are 13 residues in the CDR3. The germline gives CDR1 MNHEY, CDR2 SVGAGI. The CDR3 bases are TGTGCCAGCAGTTGGACTAGCAACAATGAGCAGTTCTTC. It yields the protein CASSWTSNNEQFF.

To note about this clone: Germline is not matched at one junction end, which may reflect a read error. This chain connects TRBV7-6 to TRBJ1-6, with D unclear. CDR3 length: 18 amino acids. Germline loops: CDR1 SGHVS, CDR2 FNYEAQ. The CDR3 DNA is TGTGCCAGCAGCTTGGACCCGTCTGGGAGCTCCTATAATTCACCCCCCCACTTT. Translated: CASSLDPSGSSYNSPPHF.

The J gene is TRBJ2-7, the V gene TRBV5-1; D is undetermined. The CDR3 sequence is 11 residues long. The germline V and J ends were trimmed by 4 bases and 5 bases, with 7 bases remaining between them. The germline V gene encodes CDR1 SGHRS and CDR2 YFSETQ. CDR3 residues: CASSIRDEQYF. The DNA for the CDR3 is TGCGCCAGCAGCATCCGGGACGAGCAGTACTTC.

V is TRBV9 and J is TRBJ1-1, with D possibly TRBD1 on 5 matching bases. The germline V gene has CDR1 SGDLS and CDR2 YYNGEE. The V and J ends lost 0 bases and 7 bases respectively, with 13 bases between them. This CDR3 region has 14 residues. In DNA, the CDR3 is TGTGCCAGCAGCGTAGATGACAGACGTCTTGAAGCTTTCTTT. Translated, it gives CASSVDDRRLEAFF.